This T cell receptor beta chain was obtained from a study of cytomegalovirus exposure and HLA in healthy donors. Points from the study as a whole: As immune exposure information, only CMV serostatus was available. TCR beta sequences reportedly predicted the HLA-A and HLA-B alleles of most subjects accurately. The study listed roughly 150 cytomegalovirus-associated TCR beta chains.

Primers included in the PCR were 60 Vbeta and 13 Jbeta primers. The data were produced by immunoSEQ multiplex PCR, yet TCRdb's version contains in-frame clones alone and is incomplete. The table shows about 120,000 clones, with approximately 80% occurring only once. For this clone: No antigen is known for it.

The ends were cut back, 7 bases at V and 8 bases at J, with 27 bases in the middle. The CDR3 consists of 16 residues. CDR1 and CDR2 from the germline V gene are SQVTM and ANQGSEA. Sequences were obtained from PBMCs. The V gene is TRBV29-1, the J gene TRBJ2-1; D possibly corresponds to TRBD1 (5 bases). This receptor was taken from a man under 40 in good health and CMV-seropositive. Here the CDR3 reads CSAGVTVQRVTYEQFF. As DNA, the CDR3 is TGCAGCGCTGGGGTGACAGTGCAAAGGGTCACGTATGAGCAGTTCTTC.